This T cell receptor (beta chain) was identified during a study of patients and donors after allogeneic stem cell transplantation. TCRdb used MiXCR to reprocess the RT-PCR reads, holding one entry per CDR3 protein. The table records about 150,000 distinct CDR3 sequences, about 40% of them present only once. The CDR3 has 15 amino acids. Trimming pared 0 bases from V and 1 base from J, leaving 10 bases between. Germline CDR1 SGDLS, CDR2 YYNGEE. Material: blood, either unsorted or a sorted T cell fraction (not recorded which). The sequence was collected from a human donor who was either an allogeneic HSCT recipient or a stem cell or donor lymphocyte infusion donor (not recorded which). It is not recorded whose cells these are; they may come from a transplant donor. The V call is TRBV9, the J call TRBJ1-1; D not certain. Here the CDR3 reads CASSVGPDPNTEAFF. The CDR3 nucleotides read TGTGCCAGCAGCGTAGGGCCCGATCCGAACACTGAAGCTTTCTTT. The variable domain in full, completed from reference TRBV9 and TRBJ1-1, reads DSGVTQTPKHLITATGQRVTLRCSPRSGDLSVYWYQQSLDQGLQFLIQYYNGEERAKGNILERFSAQQFPDLHSELNLSSLELGDSALYFCASSVGPDPNTEAFFGQGTRLTVV.